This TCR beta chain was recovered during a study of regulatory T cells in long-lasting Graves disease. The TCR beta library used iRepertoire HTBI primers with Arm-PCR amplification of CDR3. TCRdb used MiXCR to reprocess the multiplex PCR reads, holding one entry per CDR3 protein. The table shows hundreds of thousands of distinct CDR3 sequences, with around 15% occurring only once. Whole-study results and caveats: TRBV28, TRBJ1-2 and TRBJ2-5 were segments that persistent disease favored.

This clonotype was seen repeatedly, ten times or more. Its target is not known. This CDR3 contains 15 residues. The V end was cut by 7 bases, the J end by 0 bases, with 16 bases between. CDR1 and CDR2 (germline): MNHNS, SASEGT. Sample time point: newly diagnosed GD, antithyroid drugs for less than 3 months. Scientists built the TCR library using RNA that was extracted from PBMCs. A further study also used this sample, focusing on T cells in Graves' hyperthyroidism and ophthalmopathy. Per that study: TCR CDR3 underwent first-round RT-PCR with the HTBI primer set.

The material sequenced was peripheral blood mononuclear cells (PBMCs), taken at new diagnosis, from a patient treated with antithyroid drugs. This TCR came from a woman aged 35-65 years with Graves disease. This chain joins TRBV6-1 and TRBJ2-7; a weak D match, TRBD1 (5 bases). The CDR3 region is CASTPARTNSYEQYF. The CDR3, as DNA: TGTGCCAGCACCCCAGCCAGGACAAACTCCTACGAGCAGTACTTC.